This T cell receptor beta chain was captured in a study of regulatory T cells in long-lasting Graves disease. Investigators prepared the TCR beta libraries by applying iRepertoire HTBI primers and Arm-PCR of CDR3 regions. TCRdb recomputed calls from the multiplex PCR reads with MiXCR, one row per CDR3 protein. The sample includes about 430,000 distinct CDR3 sequences, roughly 15% of them seen just once. This clonotype has ten or more counts. Sample time point: newly diagnosed GD, antithyroid drugs for less than 3 months. The TCR library was made from RNA extracted from PBMCs. This CDR3 contains 14 residues. Trimming shortened V by 3 bases and J by 3 bases, and 11 bases separated the two germline ends. Separately, the same data were catalogued under a study of T cells in Graves' hyperthyroidism and ophthalmopathy.

This receptor was taken from a woman aged 40 to 50 with Graves disease. The chain links TRBV12-3 or TRBV12-4 to TRBJ2-5; no definite D call. This material consisted of peripheral blood mononuclear cells (PBMCs), taken at new diagnosis, from a patient treated with antithyroid drugs. In DNA, the CDR3 is TGTGCCAGCAGTTTGCTGCGTCAGGAAGAGACCCAGTACTTC. Its translation: CASSLLRQEETQYF.